The 16 T cell receptor beta chains presented below share a single source sample, sequenced in a study of T cell responses to AZD1222 COVID-19 vaccine. Profiling relied on immunoSEQ multiplex PCR, and the TCRdb table lists in-frame clones only, not all of them. The sample holds approximately 130,000 clones, approximately 85% seen once. The sequencing used peripheral blood, collected 28 days after the second dose of the MenACWY control vaccine. These receptors all stem from an adult who received the MenACWY meningococcal vaccine as a control.

The rearrangement joins TRBV16 to TRBJ1-4, with a possible D match to TRBD1 (5 bases). The V end lost 4 bases, the J end lost 7 bases, and 13 bases lay between the germline ends. CDR3 size: 14 residues. Germline CDR1 reads KGHSY; CDR2 reads FQNENV. The CDR3 DNA sequence: TGTGCCAGCAGCCCGGGGCGCGTTGGTGAAAAACTGTTTTTT. Amino acid sequence: CASSPGRVGEKLFF. Using reference TRBV16 and TRBJ1-4 for the parts outside the CDR3, the full variable domain is GEEVAQTPKHLVRGEGQKAKLYCAPIKGHSYVFWYQQVLKNEFKFLISFQNENVFDETGMPKERFSAKCLPNSPCSLEIQATKLEDSAVYFCASSPGRVGEKLFFGSGTQLSVL.

V gene TRBV6-4 combines with J gene TRBJ2-1, with 10 nucleotides matching TRBD2. Losses at the gene ends were 3 bases for V and 4 bases for J; bases not matched to a gene: 3. This CDR3 has 15 amino acids. In germline, CDR1 is MRHNA, CDR2 SNTAGT. CDR3 protein: CASSDRTSGYNEQFF. The CDR3 nucleotides are TGTGCCAGCAGTGATCGGACTAGCGGTTACAATGAGCAGTTCTTC.

This clone has only a few counts. This chain connects TRBV20-1 to TRBJ2-1; D perhaps matches TRBD2 (6 bases). Trimming took 1 base from V and 10 from J, leaving 8 bases between them. The germline V gene has CDR1 DFQATT and CDR2 SNEGSKA (reference sequence). The CDR3 consists of 11 residues. The CDR3 bases are TGCAGTGCTAGAGTAGCGGAAGAGCAGTTCTTC. Amino acids: CSARVAEEQFF.

This clone was observed once. V gene TRBV5-1 combines with J gene TRBJ1-1; a possible D gene is TRBD1 (5 bases). V lost 2 bases and J lost 3, with 14 bases in between. Germline V gene data show CDR1 as SGHRS and CDR2 as YFSETQ. This CDR3 spans 15 amino acids. CDR3 sequence (DNA): TGCGCCAGCAGCTTCTGGGGGATGGGGGACACTGAAGCTTTCTTT. Amino acids: CASSFWGMGDTEAFF.

The chain has TRBV12-3 or TRBV12-4 and TRBJ1-1; no reliable D call. The V and J ends lost 6 bases and 5 bases respectively, with 13 bases between them. CDR3 size: 13 residues. CDR3 protein: CASSPGYVTEAFF. CDR3 sequence (DNA): TGTGCCAGCAGCCCCGGATACGTGACTGAAGCTTTCTTT.

The chain couples TRBV19 to TRBJ1-6; D remains unclear. Germline CDR1 LNHDA, CDR2 SQIVND (reference sequence). This CDR3 comprises 11 residues. V was cut by 4 bases and J by 7 bases, with 2 bases left in between. The CDR3 region is CASSKNSPLHF. In nucleotides, the CDR3 is TGTGCCAGTAGTAAGAATTCACCCCTCCACTTT.

This clone was seen just once. The V call is TRBV12-3 or TRBV12-4, the J call TRBJ2-5; tentative D call: TRBD1 (5 bases). V was cut by 4 bases and J by 7 bases, with 10 bases left in between. The CDR3 spans 12 residues. CDR3 nucleotide sequence: TGTGCCAGCAGTTGGGGCGCAGGGACCCAGTACTTC. This translates into CASSWGAGTQYF.

The chain has TRBV27 and TRBJ2-3; possible D gene TRBD2, 6 bases. The CDR3 contains 15 residues. The V end was cut by 3 bases, the J end by 0 bases, with 10 bases between. Germline CDR1 is MNHEY and CDR2 is SMNVEV (reference sequence). This chain's CDR3 is CASSLGGLSTDTQYF. The CDR3 DNA is TGTGCCAGCAGTTTGGGGGGACTTAGCACAGATACGCAGTATTTT.

The rearrangement links TRBV7-2 to TRBJ1-2; possible D gene TRBD1, 5 bases. There are 14 residues in the CDR3. Trimming pared 4 bases from V and 13 bases from J, leaving 22 bases between. CDR1 SGHTA and CDR2 FQGNSA come from the germline V gene. The CDR3 coding sequence is TGTGCCAGCAGCTCCTTGGACACCTTCCCGGTGAGCACCTTC. Translation gives CASSSLDTFPVSTF.

The rearrangement uses TRBV6-6 and TRBJ2-1, with TRBD2 identical over 14 bases. This CDR3 spans 19 amino acids. The V gene end was trimmed by 5 bases and the J gene end by 6 bases; junction bases not matched to a gene: 15. CDR1 is MNHNY and CDR2 is SVGAGI in the germline V gene (reference sequence). The CDR3 is CASSPGLAGGHPLSNEQFF. The CDR3 region has the DNA TGTGCCAGCAGTCCCGGACTAGCGGGGGGTCACCCCCTCTCCAATGAGCAGTTCTTC.

This chain uses TRBV5-4 with TRBJ2-5; 7 bases align to TRBD2. CDR3 length: 16 residues. V shed 4 bases and J 1 base; nucleotides not matched to a gene: 10. In germline, CDR1 is SGHNT, CDR2 YYREEE (reference sequence). As DNA, the CDR3 is TGTGCCAGCAGCGCGTCGGGAGGCGAGGGCCAAGAGACCCAGTACTTC. Protein product: CASSASGGEGQETQYF.

The chain couples TRBV29-1 to TRBJ2-3, with a possible D match to TRBD1 (6 bases). CDR1 is SQVTM and CDR2 is ANQGSEA in the germline V gene. V was trimmed by 6 bases and J by 4 bases, leaving 17 bases between them. The CDR3 runs 14 residues. This CDR3 reads CSVNLGGAPDTQYF. The CDR3 DNA follows: TGCAGCGTAAATCTTGGGGGCGCCCCAGATACGCAGTATTTT.

The rearrangement joins TRBV18 to TRBJ2-7; 11 bases fit TRBD2. Germline CDR1 KGHSH, CDR2 LQKENI. The CDR3 length is 17 residues. Losses at the gene ends were 3 bases for V and 0 bases for J; bases not matched to a gene: 7. CDR3 coding DNA: TGTGCCAGCTCACCCCTAGCGGGGGGCGCGAGCTCCTACGAGCAGTACGTC. Translated: CASSPLAGGASSYEQYV.

In nucleotides, the CDR3 is TGTGCCAGCAGGGCCTCAATCTCTGGGGCCAACGTCCTGACTTTC. It is translated as CASRASISGANVLTF. This chain links TRBV28 with TRBJ2-6; D is unclear. V gave up 6 bases and J gave up 0 bases, with 9 bases separating them. The germline V gene encodes CDR1 MDHEN and CDR2 SYDVKM. CDR3 size: 15 residues.

This chain connects TRBV7-2 to TRBJ2-3, with D possibly TRBD2 on 5 matching bases. Trimming pared 2 bases from V and 5 bases from J, leaving 11 bases between. Germline-derived CDR1 and CDR2 are SGHTA and FQGNSA. The CDR3 runs 14 residues. Here the CDR3 DNA reads TGTGCCAGCAGCTTACCCGGGGTCCAAGATACGCAGTATTTT. Its protein product is CASSLPGVQDTQYF.

DNA for the CDR3: TGTGCCAGCAGTTACTCTGAGGCAGTGCAAGAGACCCAGTACTTC. It translates to CASSYSEAVQETQYF. The rearrangement links TRBV6-2 or TRBV6-3 to TRBJ2-5, with D uncertain. The CDR3 totals 15 residues. CDR1 MNHEY and CDR2 SVGEGT come from the germline V gene. V shed 0 bases and J shed 2 bases, with 10 bases lying between them.